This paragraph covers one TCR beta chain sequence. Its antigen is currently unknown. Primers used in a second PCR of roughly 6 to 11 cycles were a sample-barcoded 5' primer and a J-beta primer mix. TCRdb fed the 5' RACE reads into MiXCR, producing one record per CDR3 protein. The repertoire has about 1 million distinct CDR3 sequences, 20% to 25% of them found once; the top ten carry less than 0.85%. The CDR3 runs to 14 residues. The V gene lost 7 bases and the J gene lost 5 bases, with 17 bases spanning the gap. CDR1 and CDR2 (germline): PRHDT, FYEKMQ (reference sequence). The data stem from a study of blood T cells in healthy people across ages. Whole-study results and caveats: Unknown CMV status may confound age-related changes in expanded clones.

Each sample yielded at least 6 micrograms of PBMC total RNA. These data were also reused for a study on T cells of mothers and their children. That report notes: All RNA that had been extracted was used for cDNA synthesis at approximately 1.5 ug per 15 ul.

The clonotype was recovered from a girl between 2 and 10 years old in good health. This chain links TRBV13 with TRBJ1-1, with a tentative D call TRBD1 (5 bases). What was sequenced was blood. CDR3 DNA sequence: TGTGCCAGCATCCCGGGGGGGTGGGAGACTGAAGCTTTCTTT. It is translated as CASIPGGWETEAFF. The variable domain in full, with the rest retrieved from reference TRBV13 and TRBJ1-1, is AAGVIQSPRHLIKEKRETATLKCYPIPRHDTVYWYQQGPGQDPQFLISFYEKMQSDKGSIPDRFSAQQFSDYHSELNMSSLELGDSALYFCASIPGGWETEAFFGQGTRLTVV.